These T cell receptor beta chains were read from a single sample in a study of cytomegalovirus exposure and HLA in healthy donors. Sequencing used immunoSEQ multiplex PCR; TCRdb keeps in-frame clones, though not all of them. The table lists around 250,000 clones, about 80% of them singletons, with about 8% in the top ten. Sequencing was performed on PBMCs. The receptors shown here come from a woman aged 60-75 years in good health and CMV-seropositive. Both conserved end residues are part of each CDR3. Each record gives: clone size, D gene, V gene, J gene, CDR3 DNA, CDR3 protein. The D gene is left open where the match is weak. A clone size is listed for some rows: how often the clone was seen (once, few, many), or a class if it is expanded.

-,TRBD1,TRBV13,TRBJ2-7,TGTGCCAGCAGCTTATTGGGACAGCACCCCTACGAGCAGTACTTC,CASSLLGQHPYEQYF
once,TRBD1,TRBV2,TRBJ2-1,TGTGCCAGCACGTCCGGGACAGGGGGAAGCAATGAGCAGTTCTTC,CASTSGTGGSNEQFF
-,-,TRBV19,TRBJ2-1,TGTGCCAGTAGTATTACCATCGGGGAGCAGTTCTTC,CASSITIGEQFF
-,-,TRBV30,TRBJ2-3,TGTGCCTGGAGTCGGGGGACTCAAGATACGCAGTATTTT,CAWSRGTQDTQYF
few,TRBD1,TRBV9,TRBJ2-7,TGTGCCAGCAGCGTCGGGACAGCGACGGACGAGCAGTACTTC,CASSVGTATDEQYF
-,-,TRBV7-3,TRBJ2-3,TGTGCCAGCAGCTCAGACATGTCAGATACGCAGTATTTT,CASSSDMSDTQYF
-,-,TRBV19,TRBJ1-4,TGTGCCAGAATCCGGACAGATGCAACTAATGAAAAACTGTTTTTT,CARIRTDATNEKLFF
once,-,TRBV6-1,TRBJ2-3,TGTGCCAGCAGGCCTAATCCGAGGGATACGCAGTATTTT,CASRPNPRDTQYF
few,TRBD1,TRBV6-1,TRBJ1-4,TGTGCCAGCAGTGCGGGGGGACAGGGGCGAGTGAAACTGTTTTTT,CASSAGGQGRVKLFF
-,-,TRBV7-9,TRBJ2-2,TGTTCCAGCAGCTTTGAGACAGCGAACACCGGGGAGCTGTTTTTT,CSSSFETANTGELFF
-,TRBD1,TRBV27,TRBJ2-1,TGTGCCAGCACTCCTCCGACAGGGGGCTATCTCTCCTACAATGAGCAGTTCTTC,CASTPPTGGYLSYNEQFF
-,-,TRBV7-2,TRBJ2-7,TGTGCCAGCAGCTTAGGGAGAAGGCTCCCCTACGAGCAGTACTTC,CASSLGRRLPYEQYF
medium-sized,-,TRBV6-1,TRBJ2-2,TGTGCCAGCAGCCCTCAGTACACCGGGGAGCTGTTTTTT,CASSPQYTGELFF
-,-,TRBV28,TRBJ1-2,TGTGCCAGCGGATCCGAACAGGGAAGGGGCTATGGCTACACCTTC,CASGSEQGRGYGYTF
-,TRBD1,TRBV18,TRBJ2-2,TGTGCCAGCTCACCTCGGGGACAGACGAACACCGGGGAGCTGTTTTTT,CASSPRGQTNTGELFF
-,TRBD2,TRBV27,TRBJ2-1,TGTGCCAGCAGTTTACTTGGAACTAGCGGGAGGAATGAGCAGTTCTTC,CASSLLGTSGRNEQFF
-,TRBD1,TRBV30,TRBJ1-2,TGTGCCTGGCTAAAGACCGGGACAGATTATGGCTACACCTTC,CAWLKTGTDYGYTF
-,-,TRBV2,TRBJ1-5,TGTGCCAGCACCGGGGGGGGTCTTAGCAATCAGCCCCAGCATTTT,CASTGGGLSNQPQHF
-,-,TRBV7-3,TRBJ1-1,TGTGCCAGCAGCTTAAACCCCCTACCGAACACTGAAGCTTTCTTT,CASSLNPLPNTEAFF
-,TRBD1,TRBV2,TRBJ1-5,TGTGCCAGCAGGGCCGACAGGGCCCTCAATCAGCCCCAGCATTTT,CASRADRALNQPQHF
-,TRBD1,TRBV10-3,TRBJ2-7,TGTGCCATCAGCTTGGACAGGGGGCCCTACGAGCAGTACTTC,CAISLDRGPYEQYF
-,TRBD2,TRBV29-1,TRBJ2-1,TGCAGCACTGCGGGGACTAGCGGGACTGGGTTGGGCAATGAGCAGTTCTTC,CSTAGTSGTGLGNEQFF
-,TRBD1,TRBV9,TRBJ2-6,TGTGCCAGCAGCGTGGGGGCGACAGGGGGGCACTCTGGGGCCAACGTCCTGACTTTC,CASSVGATGGHSGANVLTF
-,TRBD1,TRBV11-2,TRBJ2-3,TGTGCCAGCAGCCCGGGGACAGCTCCAGATACGCAGTATTTT,CASSPGTAPDTQYF
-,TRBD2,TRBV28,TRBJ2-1,TGTGCCAGCAGTTTAGGGCCGGGACTAGCGGGAGGATACAATGAGCAGTTCTTC,CASSLGPGLAGGYNEQFF
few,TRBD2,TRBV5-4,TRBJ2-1,TGTGCCAGCAGCGGAAGACTAGCGGGAAATGAGCAGTTCTTC,CASSGRLAGNEQFF
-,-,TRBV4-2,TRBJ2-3,TGTGCCAGCAGCCAAGATCTAGATACGCAGTATTTT,CASSQDLDTQYF
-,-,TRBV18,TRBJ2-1,TGTGCCAGCTCACCGTTCGGAGTAGAAGACAATGAGCAGTTCTTC,CASSPFGVEDNEQFF
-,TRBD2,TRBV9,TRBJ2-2,TGTGCCAGCAGCGCAAGACTAGCAAACACCGGGGAGCTGTTTTTT,CASSARLANTGELFF
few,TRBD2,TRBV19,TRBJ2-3,TGTGCCAGTAGTATCTTTCTAGCGGGAGGAGGACCTAGCACAGATACGCAGTATTTT,CASSIFLAGGGPSTDTQYF
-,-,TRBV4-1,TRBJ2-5,TGCGCCAGCAGCCGCGTCTTCAGGGAGACCCAGTACTTC,CASSRVFRETQYF
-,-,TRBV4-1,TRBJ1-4,TGCGCCAGCAGCCTCCAGTCAAATATTGGTAATGAAAAACTGTTTTTT,CASSLQSNIGNEKLFF
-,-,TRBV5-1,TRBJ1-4,TGCGCCAGCAGCCTAGGGGGTACTAATGAAAAACTGTTTTTT,CASSLGGTNEKLFF
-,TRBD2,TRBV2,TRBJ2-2,TGTGCCAGCAGCCTAGGACTAGCGGGAACCGGGGAGCTGTTTTTT,CASSLGLAGTGELFF
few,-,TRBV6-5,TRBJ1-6,TGTGCCAGCAGTTACAGGGGGTCCTATAATTCACCCCTCCACTTT,CASSYRGSYNSPLHF
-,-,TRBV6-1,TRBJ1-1,TGTGCCAGCAGTGAAATAGTCTACACTGAAGCTTTCTTT,CASSEIVYTEAFF
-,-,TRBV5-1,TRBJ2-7,TGCGCCAGCAGCGACGACGGGACCTACGAGCAGTACTTC,CASSDDGTYEQYF
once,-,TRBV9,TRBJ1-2,TGTGCCAGCAGCCCGGAGGGAAGGCTTAGTTACTATGGCTACACCTTC,CASSPEGRLSYYGYTF
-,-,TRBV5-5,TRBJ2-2,TGTGCCAGCAGCTTGGAAATAGTCGCCGGGGAGCTGTTTTTT,CASSLEIVAGELFF
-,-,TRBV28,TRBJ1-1,TGTGCCAGCAGTACCCCGGGGGGCGCGGGGGGGAACACTGAAGCTTTCTTT,CASSTPGGAGGNTEAFF
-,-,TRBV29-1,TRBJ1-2,TGCAGCGTTGAGTCGGAGAACCTAAACTATGGCTACACCTTC,CSVESENLNYGYTF
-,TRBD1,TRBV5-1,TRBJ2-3,TGCGCCAGCAGCTTCGGGACAGGGGACAACACAGATACGCAGTATTTT,CASSFGTGDNTDTQYF
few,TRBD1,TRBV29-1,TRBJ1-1,TGCAGGGGACAGCGGAACACTGAAGCTTTCTTT,CRGQRNTEAFF
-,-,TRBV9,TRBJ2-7,TGTGCCAGCAGCGCAACCTACACTAGTGCCTCCTACGAGCAGTACTTC,CASSATYTSASYEQYF
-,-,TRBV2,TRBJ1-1,TGTGCCAGCAGGGACAGAGTGAACACTGAAGCTTTCTTT,CASRDRVNTEAFF
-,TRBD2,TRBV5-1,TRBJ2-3,TGCGCCAGCAGCTTGGGACTAGCGGGAGTAGGAGATACGCAGTATTTT,CASSLGLAGVGDTQYF
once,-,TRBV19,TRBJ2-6,TGTGCCAGTAGTATAACGGGAGCCTCTGGGGCCAACGTCCTGACTTTC,CASSITGASGANVLTF
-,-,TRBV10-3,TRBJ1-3,TGTGCCATCAGTGAAGTGGACATGGGTAGAAACACCATATATTTT,CAISEVDMGRNTIYF
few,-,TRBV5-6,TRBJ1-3,TGTGCCAGCAGCTTTCAGGGGTCCCTAAGCTCTGGAAACACCATATATTTT,CASSFQGSLSSGNTIYF
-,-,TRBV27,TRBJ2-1,TGTGCCAGCAGTTTTAATGGTCAGGGGTCAATACAGTTCTTC,CASSFNGQGSIQFF
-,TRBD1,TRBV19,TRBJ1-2,TGTGCCAGTAGTACGACAGGGGGCTATGGCTACACCTTC,CASSTTGGYGYTF
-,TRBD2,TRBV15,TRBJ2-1,TGTGCCACCAGCAGGGGGGGGTCATCCTACAATGAGCAGTTCTTC,CATSRGGSSYNEQFF
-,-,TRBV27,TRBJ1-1,TGTGCCAGCACCTCGGGACAGAACACTGAAGCTTTCTTT,CASTSGQNTEAFF
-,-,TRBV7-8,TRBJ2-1,TGTGCCAGCAGCTTCCAGGGATTTCGTGAGCAGTTCTTC,CASSFQGFREQFF